This T cell receptor (beta chain) came from a study of blood T cell repertoires in COVID-19. Study-wide context: From T cells, B-cell-depleted T cells, or PBMCs came the material, which was cDNA or gDNA.

There are 16 residues in the CDR3. V lost 1 base to trimming and J lost 0 bases, with 10 bases between them. Germline values: CDR1 LGHDT, CDR2 YNNKEL (reference sequence). In the original analysis: Nucleated cell number was recorded as an estimate derived from reference gene primer amplification. Some clones are missing from TCRdb's copy, which holds only in-frame ones; the method was immunoSEQ multiplex PCR. The V and J calls and clone size are taken from that table; D and trimming were inferred from the DNA. The sample contains tens of thousands of clones, around 90% of which appear only once. Sequencing was performed on peripheral blood. The V gene is TRBV3-1 (or the pseudogene TRBV3-2), the J gene TRBJ2-4; D not certain. This clonotype originated in a man in his 60s with COVID-19, enrolled during active disease. The CDR3 region has the DNA TGTGCCAGCAGCCAAGGCGTAGAATTAGCCAAAAACATTCAGTACTTC. Its protein product is CASSQGVELAKNIQYF.